What follows are 11 T cell receptor beta chains derived from one specimen sequenced in a study of blood T cell repertoires in COVID-19. Profiling relied on immunoSEQ multiplex PCR, and the TCRdb table lists in-frame clones only, not all of them. The sample contains tens of thousands of clones, roughly 83% of which appear only once. The sequenced sample was peripheral blood. These receptors came from a man between 65 and 85 years old with acute or convalescent COVID-19.

The chain carries TRBV6-6 and TRBJ2-7; 10 bases align to TRBD1. Germline V gene data show CDR1 as MNHNY and CDR2 as SVGAGI (reference sequence). This CDR3 has 16 amino acids. V dropped 2 bases and J dropped 5; count of bases not matched to a gene: 9. The CDR3 is CASSYPTGTGDNEQYF. The CDR3 region has the DNA TGTGCCAGCAGTTACCCCACCGGGACAGGGGACAACGAGCAGTACTTC.

The chain is built from TRBV9 and TRBJ1-5; D is unresolved. Germline V gene data show CDR1 as SGDLS and CDR2 as YYNGEE. The CDR3 runs to 15 residues. Trimming shortened V by 0 bases and J by 3 bases, and 10 bases separated the two germline ends. The CDR3 bases are TGTGCCAGCAGCGTAGAATCCGGGATCAATCAGCCCCAGCATTTT. Its translation: CASSVESGINQPQHF.

The rearrangement uses TRBV7-2 and TRBJ2-1, with TRBD2 matching over 12 bases. CDR1 is SGHTA, CDR2 FQGNSA, per germline. The CDR3 is made up of 18 amino acids. V shed 6 bases and J 3 bases; nucleotides not matched to a gene: 12. The CDR3, as DNA: TGTGCCAGCAGACTAGGACTAGCGGGAACCCCCAACTACAATGAGCAGTTCTTC. Encoded protein: CASRLGLAGTPNYNEQFF. The whole variable domain, filled in from reference TRBV7-2 and TRBJ2-1, reads GAGVSQSPSNKVTEKGKDVELRCDPISGHTALYWYRQSLGQGLEFLIYFQGNSAPDKSGLPSDRFSAERTGGSVSTLTIQRTQQEDSAVYLCASRLGLAGTPNYNEQFFGPGTRLTVL.

This clone showed up just a few times. J is TRBJ1-2 and V is TRBV4-3; D is uncertain. Trimming took off 4 bases at V and 8 bases at J, with 17 bases between the two ends. Germline loops: CDR1 LGHNA, CDR2 YSLEER. CDR3 length equals 14 residues. The CDR3 sequence: CASSLSGGLKGYTF. In DNA form, the CDR3 reads TGCGCCAGCAGCCTTTCCGGAGGCCTGAAGGGCTACACCTTC.

The V and J genes are TRBV7-9 and TRBJ2-1; no firm D call. Per germline, CDR1 SEHNR and CDR2 FQNEAQ (reference sequence). The CDR3 runs to 14 residues. V lost 4 bases and J 1 base, leaving 8 bases between the germline ends. As DNA, the CDR3 is TGTGCCAGCAGCTACGACTTTTCCTACAATGAGCAGTTCTTC. This sequence encodes CASSYDFSYNEQFF. Based on the CDR3 plus reference TRBV7-9 and TRBJ2-1, the full variable domain is DTGVSQNPRHKITKRGQNVTFRCDPISEHNRLYWYRQTLGQGPEFLTYFQNEAQLEKSRLLSDRFSAERPKGSFSTLEIQRTEQGDSAMYLCASSYDFSYNEQFFGPGTRLTVL.

The chain links TRBV3-1 (or the pseudogene TRBV3-2) to TRBJ2-3; the match to TRBD2 covers 10 bases. V lost 4 bases and J lost 4; bases outside the gene matches: 11. This CDR3 contains 17 residues. Germline CDR1 LGHDT, CDR2 YNNKEL (reference sequence). The CDR3 loop is CASSPGPSGSWADTQYF. The CDR3, as DNA: TGTGCCAGCAGCCCAGGACCTAGCGGGAGCTGGGCAGATACGCAGTATTTT.

The DNA for the CDR3 is TGTGCCAGCAGCCAAGATGGGGGGAGCTCCTATAATTCACCCCTCCACTTT. Its protein product is CASSQDGGSSYNSPLHF. V usage is TRBV4-2 and J usage is TRBJ1-6; possible D gene TRBD1, 5 bases. Germline CDR1 LGHNA, CDR2 YNFKEQ. This CDR3 contains 17 residues. Deletions cut 0 bases from V and 0 bases from J, with 9 bases between.

The V gene is TRBV27, the J gene TRBJ2-2; D is undetermined. Trimming shortened V by 3 bases and J by 10 bases, and 12 bases separated the two germline ends. The CDR3 runs to 13 residues. Looked up from germline, CDR1 is MNHEY and CDR2 is SMNVEV (reference sequence). The CDR3 here is CASSFMVEAELFF. The CDR3 nucleotides are TGTGCCAGCAGTTTCATGGTAGAGGCGGAGCTGTTTTTT.

About this clone: Other nucleotide sequences from this sample produce the same CDR3. The gene calls are TRBV9 and TRBJ2-1, with a weak D call TRBD2 (5 bases). V lost 0 bases and J lost 5, with 6 bases in between. The V gene's germline CDR1 is SGDLS and CDR2 YYNGEE. This CDR3 has 13 amino acids. DNA of the CDR3: TGTGCCAGCAGCGTAGGAGGGAACAATGAGCAGTTCTTC. As protein: CASSVGGNNEQFF.

V gene TRBV2 combines with J gene TRBJ1-2; a possible D gene is TRBD1 (6 bases). The CDR3 has 13 amino acids. Germline CDR1 is SNHLY and CDR2 is FYNNEI. The V and J ends lost 4 bases and 1 base respectively, with 7 bases between them. The CDR3 region has the DNA TGTGCCAGCAGTGCGGACAGTAACTATGGCTACACCTTC. Translation: CASSADSNYGYTF. The complete variable domain, with remaining parts taken from reference TRBV2 and TRBJ1-2, reads EPEVTQTPSHQVTQMGQEVILRCVPISNHLYFYWYRQILGQKVEFLVSFYNNEISEKSEIFDDQFSVERPDGSNFTLKIRSTKLEDSAMYFCASSADSNYGYTFGSGTRLTVV.

CDR3: CASSGSGGQETQYF. CDR3 sequence (DNA): TGTGCCAGCAGCGGGAGCGGGGGACAAGAGACCCAGTACTTC. The V call is TRBV7-9, the J call TRBJ2-5, with 8 bases lining up with TRBD2. The CDR3 totals 14 residues. The germline V gene encodes CDR1 SEHNR and CDR2 FQNEAQ (reference sequence). J gave up 2 bases and V 5 bases, and 4 bases lay outside the gene matches.